This T cell receptor (beta chain) is from a study of T cell responses to AZD1222 COVID-19 vaccine. Findings and limits, study-wide: No day 14 peak samples; only post-peak repertoires were characterized. CD4 TCRs associated with vaccination spanned spike, dominating at 160-218 and 743-854. Baseline testing showed seropositivity in only 5 or 6 AZD1222 recipients.

The data were produced by immunoSEQ multiplex PCR, yet TCRdb's version contains in-frame clones alone and is incomplete. This table holds about 120,000 clones, 65% to 85% found once. On this clone: The antigen is unknown.

The CDR3 covers 12 residues. This material consisted of peripheral blood, taken on day 0 of AZD1222 vaccination. This TCR was recovered from an adult in good health. This chain connects TRBV21-1 to TRBJ1-2; the D segment call TRBD1 is taken from the table without a DNA check. TRBV21-1 counts as a pseudogene. The CDR3 loop reads CASVRGHYGYTF. The CDR3 nucleotides are TGTGCCAGCGTCAGGGGGCACTATGGCTACACCTTC.